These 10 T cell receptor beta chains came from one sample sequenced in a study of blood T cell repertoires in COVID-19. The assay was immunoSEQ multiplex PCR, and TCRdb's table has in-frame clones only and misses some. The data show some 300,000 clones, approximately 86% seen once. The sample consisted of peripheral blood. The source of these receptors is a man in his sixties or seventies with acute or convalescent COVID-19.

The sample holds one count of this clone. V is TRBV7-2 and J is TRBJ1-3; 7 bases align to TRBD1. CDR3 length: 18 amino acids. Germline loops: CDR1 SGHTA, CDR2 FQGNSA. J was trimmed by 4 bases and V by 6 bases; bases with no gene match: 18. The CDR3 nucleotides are TGTGCCAGCAGTGTTAGAGGACAGGATCTTAAGGGGGGAAACACCATATATTTT. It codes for CASSVRGQDLKGGNTIYF.

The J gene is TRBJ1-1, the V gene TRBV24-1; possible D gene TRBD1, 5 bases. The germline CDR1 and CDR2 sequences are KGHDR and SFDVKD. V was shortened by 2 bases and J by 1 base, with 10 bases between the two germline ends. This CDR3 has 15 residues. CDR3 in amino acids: CATSDSRRGNTEAFF. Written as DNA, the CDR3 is TGTGCCACCAGTGATTCGAGGAGGGGGAACACTGAAGCTTTCTTT.

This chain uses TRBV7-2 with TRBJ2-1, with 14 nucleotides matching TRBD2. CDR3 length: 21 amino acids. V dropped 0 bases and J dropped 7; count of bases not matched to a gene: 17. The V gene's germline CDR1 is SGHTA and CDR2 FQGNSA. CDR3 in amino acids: CASSLALSQQRGLAGVNEQFF. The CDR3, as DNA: TGTGCCAGCAGCTTAGCGCTCAGTCAGCAGAGGGGACTAGCGGGGGTTAATGAGCAGTTCTTC.

The CDR3 spells CASSSSRPDTQYF. CDR3 nucleotides: TGTGCCAGCAGCTCTTCCAGGCCAGATACGCAGTATTTT. The chain joins TRBV7-2 to TRBJ2-3; D ambiguous. Germline V gives CDR1 SGHTA, CDR2 FQGNSA. Trimming removed 4 bases from V and 4 bases from J, with 9 bases in between. CDR3 length: 13 amino acids.

The CDR3 spells CASIPGAFNYGYTF. CDR3 nucleotides: TGTGCCAGCATTCCAGGGGCTTTTAACTATGGCTACACCTTC. The chain recombines TRBV28 with TRBJ1-2; a possible D gene is TRBD1 (6 bases). The CDR3 runs 14 residues. V was cut by 7 bases and J by 1 base, with 13 bases left in between. Germline assignment: CDR1 MDHEN and CDR2 SYDVKM.

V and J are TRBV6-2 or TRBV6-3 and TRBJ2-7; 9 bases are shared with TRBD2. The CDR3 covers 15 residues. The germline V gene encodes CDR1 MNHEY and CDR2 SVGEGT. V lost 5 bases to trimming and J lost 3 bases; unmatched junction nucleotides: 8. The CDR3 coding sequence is TGTGCCAGCAGTAGCCTTAGCGGGGGATACTACGAGCAGTACTTC. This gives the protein CASSSLSGGYYEQYF.

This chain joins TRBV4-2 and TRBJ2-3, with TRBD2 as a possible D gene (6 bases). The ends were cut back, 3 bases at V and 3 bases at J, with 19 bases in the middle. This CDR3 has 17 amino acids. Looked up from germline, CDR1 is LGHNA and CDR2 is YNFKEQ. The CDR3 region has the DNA TGTGCCAGCAGCCAGGATGACCAACGGGGGAGGACAGATACGCAGTATTTT. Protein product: CASSQDDQRGRTDTQYF.

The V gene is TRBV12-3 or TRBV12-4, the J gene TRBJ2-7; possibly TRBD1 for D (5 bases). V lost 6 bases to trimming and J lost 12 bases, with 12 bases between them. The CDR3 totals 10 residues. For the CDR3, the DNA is TGTGCCAGCAGCCTAGACAGAATGTACTTC. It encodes CASSLDRMYF.

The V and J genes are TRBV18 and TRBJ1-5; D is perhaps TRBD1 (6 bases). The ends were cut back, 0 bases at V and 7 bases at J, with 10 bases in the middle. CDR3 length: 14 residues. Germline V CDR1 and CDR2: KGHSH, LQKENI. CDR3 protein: CASSPPGGGQPQHF. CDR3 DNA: TGTGCCAGCTCACCACCAGGGGGAGGGCAGCCCCAGCATTTT.

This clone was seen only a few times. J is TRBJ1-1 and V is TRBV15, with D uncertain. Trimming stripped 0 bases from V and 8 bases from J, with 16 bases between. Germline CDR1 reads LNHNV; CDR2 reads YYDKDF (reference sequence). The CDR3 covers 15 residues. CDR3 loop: CATSRDRFAAAEAFF. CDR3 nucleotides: TGTGCCACCAGCAGAGATCGGTTCGCGGCAGCCGAAGCTTTCTTT.